The 27 T cell receptor beta chains given below trace back to one sample, sequenced in a study of regulatory and conventional T cells in RAG deficiency. Assay: immunoSEQ multiplex PCR; the TCRdb copy retains only in-frame clones and omits some. The table lists approximately 22,000 clones, around 97% of them singletons. Conventional CD4+ T cells were sorted from blood as CD25-low CD127-high cells. The data also belong to a second study, concerning regulatory T cells. That work contributes: Amplification used 52 TRBV primers and 13 TRBJ primers.

The source material was CD25- CD4+ T cells sorted from blood. These receptors all come from a human donor in good health.

This chain joins TRBV18 and TRBJ1-5; 9 bases line up with TRBD1. The CDR3 totals 16 residues. Germline V gene lookup returns CDR1 KGHSH and CDR2 LQKENI. Unmatched junction bases numbered 5, after V lost 5 bases and J lost 0 bases. In nucleotides, the CDR3 is TGTGCCAGCTCATTTGGACAGGGGAGTAGCAATCAGCCCCAGCATTTT. This codes for CASSFGQGSSNQPQHF.

Only a few counts were recorded for this clone. The genes are TRBV29-1 and TRBJ2-5, with TRBD2 as a possible D gene (6 bases). This CDR3 has 14 amino acids. The germline V gene encodes CDR1 SQVTM and CDR2 ANQGSEA. V shed 4 bases and J shed 5 bases, with 17 bases lying between them. CDR3 amino acids: CSVAGTPQRETQYF. DNA of the CDR3: TGCAGCGTTGCCGGGACTCCCCAGAGGGAGACCCAGTACTTC.

This clone has just a few counts. This chain connects TRBV19 to TRBJ1-3; perhaps TRBD1 as D (5 bases). This CDR3 has 14 amino acids. Looked up from germline, CDR1 is LNHDA and CDR2 is SQIVND (reference sequence). The V end lost 4 bases, the J end lost 2 bases, and 9 bases lay between the germline ends. The CDR3 is CASSTGSPGNTIYF. The CDR3 DNA reads as TGTGCCAGTAGTACAGGGTCGCCTGGAAACACCATATATTTT.

The rearrangement joins TRBV2 to TRBJ1-1, with D maybe TRBD1 (5 bases). The CDR3 loop spans 14 amino acids. The V and J ends lost 6 bases and 1 base respectively, with 12 bases between them. Germline loops: CDR1 SNHLY, CDR2 FYNNEI. CDR3 sequence: CASSVDGGNTEAFF. The CDR3 DNA reads as TGTGCCAGCAGCGTTGACGGGGGGAACACTGAAGCTTTCTTT.

The gene calls are TRBV19 and TRBJ1-1, with D unresolved. The CDR3 length is 14 residues. V lost 6 bases, J lost 1 base, and 12 bases lay in between. Germline V gene data show CDR1 as LNHDA and CDR2 as SQIVND (reference sequence). CDR3 in DNA: TGTGCCAGTAGGTTCCCGGGAGAGAACACTGAAGCTTTCTTT. Its translation: CASRFPGENTEAFF.

This clone was seen once. The chain uses TRBV7-6 and TRBJ2-3; TRBD2 matches at 7 bases. In germline, CDR1 is SGHVS, CDR2 FNYEAQ. This CDR3 is 20 amino acids long. J gave up 1 base and V 3 bases, and 19 bases lay outside the gene matches. The CDR3 sequence is CASSFKSPGGLTIGTDTQYF. The CDR3 nucleotides are TGTGCCAGCAGCTTCAAAAGCCCGGGGGGACTAACTATCGGCACAGATACGCAGTATTTT.

This clone was observed once. The V gene is TRBV9, the J gene TRBJ2-2; 7 bases map to TRBD1. The CDR3 is 16 amino acids. CDR1 is SGDLS and CDR2 is YYNGEE in the germline V gene. J gave up 0 bases and V 0 bases, and 2 bases lay outside the gene matches. CDR3 region: CASSVVGTANTGELFF. The CDR3 DNA sequence: TGTGCCAGCAGCGTAGTAGGGACAGCGAACACCGGGGAGCTGTTTTTT.

The chain's CDR3 is CASSLTGSASPLHF. The CDR3 DNA sequence: TGTGCCAGCAGCTTGACAGGGTCGGCTTCACCCCTCCACTTT. The chain joins TRBV5-6 to TRBJ1-6; the D gene is possibly TRBD1 (6 bases). The CDR3 extends over 14 amino acids. The germline gives CDR1 SGHDT, CDR2 YYEEEE. V was pared by 1 base and J by 9 bases, with 11 bases between.

About this clone itself: The same CDR3 can be traced to other DNA sequences in this sample. The gene calls are TRBV4-2 and TRBJ1-6; the D is unclear. V lost 1 base and J 0 bases, leaving 13 bases between the germline ends. The germline CDR1 and CDR2 sequences are LGHNA and YNFKEQ. The CDR3 loop spans 18 amino acids. CDR3 amino acids: CASSQAQRGSSYNSPLHF. CDR3 nucleotides: TGTGCCAGCAGCCAAGCTCAGCGGGGAAGCTCCTATAATTCACCCCTCCACTTT.

The chain has TRBV15 and TRBJ1-1; 7 bases align to TRBD1. Per the germline V gene, CDR1 is LNHNV and CDR2 is YYDKDF (reference sequence). This CDR3 region has 15 residues. Unmatched junction bases numbered 1, after V lost 0 bases and J lost 0 bases. CDR3 nucleotides: TGTGCCACCAGCAGAGATACAGGGGTGAACACTGAAGCTTTCTTT. This encodes CATSRDTGVNTEAFF.

A few counts support this clone. The gene calls are TRBV14 and TRBJ1-5; TRBD1 might be the D (5 bases). Trimming removed 1 base at V and 5 bases at J, with 9 bases between. Germline V CDR1 and CDR2: SGHDN, FVKESK. This CDR3 spans 14 amino acids. The CDR3 here is CASSQGGGDQPQHF. As DNA, the CDR3 is TGTGCCAGCAGCCAAGGTGGAGGGGATCAGCCCCAGCATTTT.

The chain has TRBV11-2 and TRBJ1-6, with D perhaps TRBD1 (6 bases). CDR1 is SGHAT, CDR2 FQNNGV, per germline. The V end was cut by 5 bases, the J end by 8 bases, with 10 bases between. The CDR3 is 13 residues long. For the CDR3, the DNA is TGTGCCAGCAGCGCGCCAGGGGATTCACCCCTCCACTTT. Translating it yields CASSAPGDSPLHF.

The chain links TRBV5-6 to TRBJ1-2, with 8 bases identical to TRBD1. CDR1 and CDR2 (germline): SGHDT, YYEEEE. This CDR3 comprises 14 residues. With V trimmed by 3 bases and J by 3 bases, 4 bases remained unmatched. CDR3 bases: TGTGCCAGCAGCTCTCTACAGGGGGACTATGGCTACACCTTC. Translating gives CASSSLQGDYGYTF.

The chain has TRBV6-5 and TRBJ1-5, with a possible D match to TRBD1 (6 bases). V was cut by 6 bases and J by 0 bases, with 12 bases left in between. The germline V gene encodes CDR1 MNHEY and CDR2 SVGAGI. The length of the CDR3 is 15 residues. This CDR3 is CASRPGTNSNQPQHF. Here the CDR3 DNA reads TGTGCCAGCAGGCCCGGGACAAATAGCAATCAGCCCCAGCATTTT.

The chain carries TRBV19 and TRBJ2-1; D gene uncertain. This CDR3 spans 12 amino acids. The V end lost 1 base, the J end lost 5 bases, and 3 bases lay between the germline ends. From germline, CDR1 is LNHDA and CDR2 SQIVND (reference sequence). The CDR3 DNA follows: TGTGCCAGTAGTATAGCGGACAATGAGCAGTTCTTC. Its translation: CASSIADNEQFF.

V usage is TRBV19 and J usage is TRBJ2-7; weak D call: TRBD2 (5 bases). Germline V gene lookup returns CDR1 LNHDA and CDR2 SQIVND (reference sequence). Trimming removed 0 bases at V and 8 bases at J, with 8 bases between. This CDR3 contains 12 residues. CDR3 bases: TGTGCCAGTAGTATAGATCGGGAAAAGCAGTACTTC. Its protein is CASSIDREKQYF.

This clone was recorded once. The chain combines TRBV6-4 with TRBJ2-2, with TRBD1 matching over 8 bases. CDR1 and CDR2 from the germline V gene are MRHNA and SNTAGT. This CDR3 comprises 14 residues. Trimming removed 5 bases from V and 5 bases from J; junction bases left unmatched: 4. The CDR3 sequence: CASSSGQGTGELFF. CDR3 DNA: TGTGCCAGCAGTTCCGGACAGGGAACCGGGGAGCTGTTTTTT.

J is TRBJ2-5 and V is TRBV2; D call uncertain. Trimming shortened V by 7 bases and J by 8 bases, and 14 bases separated the two germline ends. The CDR3 extends over 12 amino acids. Germline values: CDR1 SNHLY, CDR2 FYNNEI. CDR3 sequence reads: CASTSELVTQYF. CDR3 bases: TGTGCCAGCACTTCGGAGCTTGTTACCCAGTACTTC.

In this sample, this clone turned up once. The V call is TRBV15, the J call TRBJ1-1; D is perhaps TRBD1 (5 bases). This CDR3 comprises 16 residues. V lost 2 bases, J lost 4 bases, and 17 bases lay in between. Germline loops: CDR1 LNHNV, CDR2 YYDKDF (reference sequence). The CDR3 coding sequence is TGTGCCACCAGCAGAATAGACAGTCTCCCATTCACTGAAGCTTTCTTT. This encodes CATSRIDSLPFTEAFF.

This clone was seen only a few times. The J gene is TRBJ2-6, the V gene TRBV10-3, with TRBD2 identical over 13 bases. This CDR3 is 21 amino acids long. The germline CDR1 and CDR2 sequences are ENHRY and SYGVKD. With 0 bases clipped from V and 1 base from J, the junction kept 9 bases outside the gene matches. The CDR3 nucleotides read TGTGCCATCAGTGAGTCAGTCGGACGACTAGCGGGGGGATCTGGGGCCAACGTCCTGACTTTC. Translation: CAISESVGRLAGGSGANVLTF.

The gene calls are TRBV7-9 and TRBJ1-1; 7 bases align to TRBD1. CDR1 is SEHNR and CDR2 is FQNEAQ in the germline V gene (reference sequence). The V gene end was trimmed by 1 base and the J gene end by 8 bases; junction bases not matched to a gene: 13. The CDR3 extends over 16 amino acids. The CDR3 nucleotides read TGTGCCAGCAGCTTAGAGTTAACACTAACAGGGGAAGAAGCTTTCTTT. It yields the protein CASSLELTLTGEEAFF.

CDR3 amino acids: CATSRRQGLETQYF. The CDR3 DNA is TGTGCCACCAGCAGAAGACAGGGTTTGGAGACCCAGTACTTC. The chain couples TRBV15 to TRBJ2-5; TRBD1 matches at 7 bases. The CDR3 is 14 amino acids. J lost 5 bases, V lost 2 bases, and 5 bases had no gene match. CDR1 LNHNV and CDR2 YYDKDF come from the germline V gene (reference sequence).

This chain joins TRBV30 and TRBJ1-5; D gene ambiguous. Trimming removed 4 bases at V and 6 bases at J, with 13 bases between. Germline CDR1 GTSNPN, CDR2 SVGIG (reference sequence). The CDR3 runs to 13 residues. CDR3 DNA sequence: TGTGCCTGGACACGGGAGGCGGGTCAGCCCCAGCATTTT. Translation gives CAWTREAGQPQHF.

The chain has TRBV7-2 and TRBJ2-5, with 7 bases that match TRBD1. Judging by the DNA end, TRBJ2-7 fits better; the J call may be wrong. Germline V lookup: CDR1 SGHTA, CDR2 FQGNSA. There are 18 residues in the CDR3. The CDR3 nucleotides read TGTGCCAGCAGCTTACGTCCCGGGACAGTCCGAAACTCCTACGAGCAGTACTTC. The encoded protein is CASSLRPGTVRNSYEQYF.

V is TRBV2 and J is TRBJ2-2; D may be TRBD2 (6 bases). V gave up 5 bases and J gave up 6 bases, with 10 bases separating them. The CDR3 extends over 13 amino acids. Germline assignment: CDR1 SNHLY and CDR2 FYNNEI. The chain's CDR3 is CASSRRGAGELFF. CDR3 DNA: TGTGCCAGCAGTCGGAGGGGTGCCGGGGAGCTGTTTTTT.

The chain recombines TRBV9 with TRBJ2-5; D is unclear. Trimming removed 0 bases at V and 0 bases at J, with 9 bases between. CDR3 length: 15 residues. The germline V gene encodes CDR1 SGDLS and CDR2 YYNGEE. The CDR3 sequence: CASSVVLRYQETQYF. The CDR3 region has the DNA TGTGCCAGCAGCGTAGTCCTACGGTACCAAGAGACCCAGTACTTC. Full variable domain (outside the CDR3, taken from reference TRBV9 and TRBJ2-5): DSGVTQTPKHLITATGQRVTLRCSPRSGDLSVYWYQQSLDQGLQFLIQYYNGEERAKGNILERFSAQQFPDLHSELNLSSLELGDSALYFCASSVVLRYQETQYFGPGTRLLVL.

J is TRBJ2-7 and V is TRBV5-6; TRBD1 aligns across 9 bases. Germline trimming cut 3 bases from V and 0 bases from J; bases unmatched to any gene: 4. CDR1 SGHDT and CDR2 YYEEEE come from the germline V gene. This CDR3 is 15 amino acids long. The CDR3 loop is CASSWGTGNSYEQYF. The CDR3 coding sequence is TGTGCCAGCAGCTGGGGGACAGGGAACTCCTACGAGCAGTACTTC.